The clone carrying this TCR beta chain came up many times. Its target is not known. CDR3 size: 11 residues. Germline CDR1 is DFQATT and CDR2 is SNEGSKA (reference sequence). With 6 bases removed from V and 6 bases from J, the gap between germline ends came to 11 bases. The protocol was immunoSEQ multiplex PCR, while the TCRdb copy is restricted to in-frame clones and leaves out a portion. The repertoire consists of 6,000 to 9,500 clones, none detected only once. Cyclophosphamide on days +3 and +4 followed busulfan-fludarabine conditioning and a marrow graft. The data were taken from a study of T cells after posttransplantation cyclophosphamide. Overall study results and limits: Donor-recipient repertoire similarity was low at 1-2 months, rising over year one.

The J gene is TRBJ1-1, the V gene TRBV20-1; D remains unclear. The sequences come from PBMCs, collected after allogeneic stem cell transplant with posttransplant cyclophosphamide. The TCR originated in a male patient younger than 30 who received an allogeneic stem cell transplant from an unrelated donor, was CMV-positive, and had acute and chronic GVHD. Some T cells may be supplied by the graft donor. Here the CDR3 reads CSALPFSEAFF. CDR3 coding DNA: TGCAGTGCCCTCCCTTTTTCTGAAGCTTTCTTT.